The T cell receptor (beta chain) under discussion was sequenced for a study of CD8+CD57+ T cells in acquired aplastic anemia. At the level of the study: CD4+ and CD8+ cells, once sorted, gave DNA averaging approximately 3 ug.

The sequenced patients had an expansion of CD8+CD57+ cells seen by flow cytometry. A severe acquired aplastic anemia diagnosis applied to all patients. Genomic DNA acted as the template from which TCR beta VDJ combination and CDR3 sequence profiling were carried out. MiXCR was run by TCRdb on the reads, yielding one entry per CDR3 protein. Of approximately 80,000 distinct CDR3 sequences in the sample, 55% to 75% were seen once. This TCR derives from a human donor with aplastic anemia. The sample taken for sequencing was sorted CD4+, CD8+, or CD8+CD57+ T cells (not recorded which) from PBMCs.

CDR3 nucleotide sequence: TGCAGTGCAGCCACAGGGGCGTTTCAGCCCCAGCATTTT. It encodes CSAATGAFQPQHF. The chain links TRBV20-1 to TRBJ1-5, with 7 bases aligning to TRBD1. Looked up from germline, CDR1 is DFQATT and CDR2 is SNEGSKA (reference sequence). J was trimmed by 6 bases and V by 6 bases; bases with no gene match: 8. The CDR3 runs 13 residues.